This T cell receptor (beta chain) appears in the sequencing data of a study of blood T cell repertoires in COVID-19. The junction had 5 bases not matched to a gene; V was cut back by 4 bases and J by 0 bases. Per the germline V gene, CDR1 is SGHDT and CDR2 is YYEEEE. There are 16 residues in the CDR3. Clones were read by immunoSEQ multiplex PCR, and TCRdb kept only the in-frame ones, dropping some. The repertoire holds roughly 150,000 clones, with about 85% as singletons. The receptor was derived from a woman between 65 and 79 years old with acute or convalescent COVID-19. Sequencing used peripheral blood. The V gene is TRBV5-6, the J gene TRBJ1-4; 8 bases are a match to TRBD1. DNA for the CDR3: TGTGCCAGCAGCCAGGACAGGGCGTCAACTAATGAAAAACTGTTTTTT. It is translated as CASSQDRASTNEKLFF.